These 27 T cell receptor beta chains were sequenced from one sample in a study of blood T cell repertoires in COVID-19. Assay used: immunoSEQ multiplex PCR; TCRdb lists only in-frame clones, some missing. The sample shows 350,000 to 400,000 clones, roughly 90% of them seen only once. The sample comprised PBMCs or T cells enriched from blood (not recorded which). All receptors come from a woman aged 35 to 49 who had been exposed to COVID-19.

This chain joins TRBV18 and TRBJ2-4; 13 bases line up with TRBD2. The CDR3 runs 19 residues. After removal of 3 bases from V and 2 bases from J, the junction contained 10 bases not matched to a gene. CDR1 and CDR2 from the germline V gene are KGHSH and LQKENI. CDR3 sequence (DNA): TGTGCCAGCTCACCGAAGGGACTAGCGGGGTATCTTACCAAAAACATTCAGTACTTC. This encodes CASSPKGLAGYLTKNIQYF.

The genes are TRBV6-4 and TRBJ1-2, with D possibly being TRBD1 (5 bases). V dropped 9 bases and J dropped 8 bases, with 13 bases sitting between them. Germline V gene data show CDR1 as MRHNA and CDR2 as SNTAGT. The CDR3 runs 11 residues. The CDR3 sequence: CARPRAKGYTF. The CDR3, as DNA: TGTGCCAGACCCAGGGCGAAGGGCTACACCTTC.

V gene TRBV5-1 combines with J gene TRBJ2-2; 11 nucleotides match TRBD2. Trimming at V came to 4 bases and at J to 6 bases, leaving 8 bases not matched to a gene. Germline V gene lookup returns CDR1 SGHRS and CDR2 YFSETQ. This CDR3 is built from 16 residues. The CDR3 here is CASSDPGTSGAGELFF. Here the CDR3 DNA reads TGCGCCAGCAGCGACCCCGGGACTAGCGGTGCCGGGGAGCTGTTTTTT.

This chain joins TRBV9 and TRBJ2-2; no definite D call. Germline loops: CDR1 SGDLS, CDR2 YYNGEE. Trimming removed 0 bases at V and 6 bases at J, with 9 bases between. CDR3 length equals 14 residues. CDR3 DNA sequence: TGTGCCAGCAGCGTAGGGAGCTGGGCCGGGGAGCTGTTTTTT. Protein sequence: CASSVGSWAGELFF.

In DNA, the CDR3 is TGTGCCGGCGGACAGGGAGCCTACGAGCAGTACTTC. Encoded protein: CAGGQGAYEQYF. The chain is built from TRBV30 and TRBJ2-7; TRBD1 agrees at 8 bases. CDR3 size: 12 residues. Germline CDR1 and CDR2: GTSNPN and SVGIG (reference sequence). The junction had 5 bases not matched to a gene; V was cut back by 8 bases and J by 2 bases.

This clone was counted once. This chain uses TRBV10-2 with TRBJ1-3, with 11 bases matching TRBD1. Unmatched junction bases numbered 3, after V lost 8 bases and J lost 0 bases. The CDR3 loop spans 15 amino acids. Germline loops: CDR1 WSHSY, CDR2 SAAADI. The CDR3 sequence is CASGTGGNSGNTIYF. CDR3 DNA sequence: TGCGCCAGCGGGACAGGGGGGAACTCTGGAAACACCATATATTTT.

The V and J genes are TRBV9 and TRBJ2-1; 14 positions match TRBD2. This CDR3 spans 16 amino acids. With V trimmed by 4 bases and J by 7 bases, 7 bases remained unmatched. Germline V gives CDR1 SGDLS, CDR2 YYNGEE. CDR3 in amino acids: CASSPRLAGGLNEQFF. CDR3 DNA sequence: TGTGCCAGCAGCCCCCGACTAGCGGGAGGGCTGAATGAGCAGTTCTTC.

V gene TRBV6-5 combines with J gene TRBJ2-5; 9 bases are shared with TRBD1. V was pared by 4 bases and J by 5 bases, with 2 bases of the junction left unmatched. Germline CDR1 is MNHEY and CDR2 is SVGAGI. CDR3 length: 13 amino acids. CDR3 nucleotide sequence: TGTGCCAGCAGTTTTGACAGGGGGGAGACCCAGTACTTC. Its translation is CASSFDRGETQYF.

The table lists this clone with a count of one. Its ends do not fully match the called genes, so a read error is possible. The V gene is TRBV7-9, the J gene TRBJ1-1; 8 nucleotides agree with TRBD1. The germline CDR1 and CDR2 sequences are SEHNR and FQNEAQ (reference sequence). There are 15 residues in the CDR3. The DNA for the CDR3 is TGTGCCAGCAGTTTAGTCTACAGGGGGAGCACTGAAGCTTTCTTT. Encoded protein: CASSLVYRGSTEAFF.

The gene calls are TRBV19 and TRBJ2-2; TRBD1 matches 8 bases. The CDR3 length is 14 residues. J gave up 7 bases and V 5 bases, and 6 bases lay outside the gene matches. Germline V gene sequence: CDR1 LNHDA, CDR2 SQIVND (reference sequence). This CDR3 is CASSLQGAGGELFF. The CDR3 DNA sequence: TGTGCCAGTAGTTTGCAGGGGGCCGGCGGGGAGCTGTTTTTT.

The J gene is TRBJ2-1, the V gene TRBV3-1 (or the pseudogene TRBV3-2), with TRBD2 matching 7 bases. With 0 bases clipped from V and 0 bases from J, the junction kept 2 bases outside the gene matches. Germline V gene data show CDR1 as LGHDT and CDR2 as YNNKEL (reference sequence). The CDR3 sequence is 16 residues long. CDR3 sequence (DNA): TGTGCCAGCAGCCAAGAAGCGGGGAGCTCCTACAATGAGCAGTTCTTC. This codes for CASSQEAGSSYNEQFF.

The V gene is TRBV7-3, the J gene TRBJ1-1, with TRBD1 matching over 7 bases. CDR1 is SGHTA and CDR2 is FQGTGA in the germline V gene. This CDR3 is built from 15 residues. The V segment lost 0 bases and the J segment 4 bases; nucleotides outside the gene matches: 5. CDR3 sequence (DNA): TGTGCCAGCAGCTTAACCCCCAAGGGGGCCACTGAAGCTTTCTTT. This gives the protein CASSLTPKGATEAFF. The whole variable domain, remainder taken from reference TRBV7-3 and TRBJ1-1, is GAGVSQTPSNKVTEKGKYVELRCDPISGHTALYWYRQSLGQGPEFLIYFQGTGAADDSGLPNDRFFAVRPEGSVSTLKIQRTERGDSAVYLCASSLTPKGATEAFFGQGTRLTVV.

This chain uses TRBV2 with TRBJ1-1; 8 bases line up with TRBD1. With 3 bases clipped from V and 4 bases from J, the junction kept 4 bases outside the gene matches. CDR1 and CDR2 from the germline V gene are SNHLY and FYNNEI. The CDR3 spans 14 residues. In DNA form, the CDR3 reads TGTGCCAGCAGTGACAGGGGGCAGGGCACTGAAGCTTTCTTT. It yields the protein CASSDRGQGTEAFF.

This clone was recorded only once. The chain has TRBV21-1 and TRBJ2-5; the DNA was not compared with TRBD1, the D call given in the table. TRBV21-1 is a listed pseudogene. This CDR3 spans 15 amino acids. CDR3 DNA: TGTGCCAGCAGCGCGAAGGACAGGTTTGGGGAGACCCAGTACTTC. Residues: CASSAKDRFGETQYF.

This rearrangement joins TRBV19 to TRBJ2-7, with D possibly matching TRBD2 (6 bases). Germline lookup yields CDR1 LNHDA and CDR2 SQIVND (reference sequence). V gave up 3 bases and J gave up 1 base, with 19 bases separating them. This CDR3 comprises 17 residues. The DNA for the CDR3 is TGTGCCAGTAGTATTACTGCTAGCGCGGGCGCATCCTACGAGCAGTACTTC. Amino acids: CASSITASAGASYEQYF.

This clone was detected a few times. This sequence joins TRBV7-8 and TRBJ2-1; 11 nucleotides agree with TRBD2. The V segment lost 4 bases and the J segment 5 bases; nucleotides outside the gene matches: 4. The CDR3 is 15 residues long. Germline V gives CDR1 SGHVS, CDR2 FQNEAQ. The CDR3 region is CASSSWTSGHNEQFF. For the CDR3, the DNA is TGTGCCAGCAGCTCTTGGACTAGCGGGCACAATGAGCAGTTCTTC.

The V call is TRBV5-1, the J call TRBJ1-3; 7 bases are shared with TRBD1. Trimming cost V 2 bases and J 1 base; bases outside gene matches: 6. CDR1 SGHRS and CDR2 YFSETQ come from the germline V gene. This CDR3 comprises 16 residues. The CDR3 region is CASSLSAGGSGNTIYF. CDR3 in DNA: TGCGCCAGCAGCTTATCCGCAGGGGGATCTGGAAACACCATATATTTT. Using reference TRBV5-1 and TRBJ1-3 for the parts outside the CDR3, the full variable domain is KAGVTQTPRYLIKTRGQQVTLSCSPISGHRSVSWYQQTPGQGLQFLFEYFSETQRNKGNFPGRFSGRQFSNSRSEMNVSTLELGDSALYLCASSLSAGGSGNTIYFGEGSWLTVV.

The genes are TRBV7-2 and TRBJ2-1, with TRBD2 as a possible D gene (5 bases). The CDR3 runs to 15 residues. V was cut by 5 bases and J by 1 base, with 12 bases left in between. Germline assignment: CDR1 SGHTA and CDR2 FQGNSA. The CDR3: CASSRNPGSYNEQFF. The CDR3 nucleotides are TGTGCCAGCAGCCGTAACCCGGGGTCCTACAATGAGCAGTTCTTC.

This sequence joins TRBV2 and TRBJ1-3; D not certain. Trimming shortened V by 6 bases and J by 0 bases, and 6 bases separated the two germline ends. The CDR3 consists of 13 residues. Germline CDR1 is SNHLY and CDR2 is FYNNEI. Here the CDR3 DNA reads TGTGCCAGCAGAGAGGTCTCTGGAAACACCATATATTTT. This translates into CASREVSGNTIYF.

The chain is built from TRBV3-1 (or the pseudogene TRBV3-2) and TRBJ2-3, with no clear D. The CDR3 is 15 amino acids. CDR1 is LGHDT and CDR2 is YNNKEL in the germline V gene (reference sequence). Trimming stripped 6 bases from V and 2 bases from J, with 15 bases between. The CDR3 reads CASRLRHWSTDTQYF. The CDR3 DNA reads as TGTGCCAGCAGACTTCGACATTGGTCCACAGATACGCAGTATTTT.

This chain joins TRBV11-3 and TRBJ1-4; 11 bases are a match to TRBD1. This CDR3 is 13 amino acids long. Looked up from germline, CDR1 is SGHNT and CDR2 is YENEEA. Trimming at V came to 8 bases and at J to 7 bases, leaving 3 bases not matched to a gene. The CDR3 here is CASGQGAGEKLFF. Here the CDR3 DNA reads TGTGCCAGCGGACAGGGGGCCGGTGAAAAACTGTTTTTT.

This chain links TRBV5-1 with TRBJ1-2; perhaps TRBD1 as D (5 bases). The CDR3 is 15 amino acids. From germline, CDR1 is SGHRS and CDR2 YFSETQ. The V end lost 4 bases, the J end lost 6 bases, and 19 bases lay between the germline ends. The CDR3: CASSADPGLLNGYTF. As DNA, the CDR3 is TGCGCCAGCAGCGCGGACCCGGGACTACTCAATGGCTACACCTTC.

V and J are TRBV29-1 and TRBJ1-1; 10 bases align to TRBD1. This CDR3 spans 15 amino acids. J lost 4 bases, V lost 4 bases, and 9 bases had no gene match. Germline V gives CDR1 SQVTM, CDR2 ANQGSEA. CDR3 coding DNA: TGCAGCGTTGCGGGCCGACAGGGGGCCTCCACTGAAGCTTTCTTT. It encodes CSVAGRQGASTEAFF.

The chain couples TRBV14 to TRBJ1-6, with 7 bases identical to TRBD1. The CDR3 consists of 16 residues. CDR1 is SGHDN, CDR2 FVKESK, per germline. V lost 5 bases to trimming and J lost 4 bases; unmatched junction nucleotides: 8. The CDR3 DNA sequence: TGTGCCAGCAGCTATTCACAGGGGAGTTATAATTCACCCCTCCACTTT. This sequence encodes CASSYSQGSYNSPLHF.

This clone was detected a few times. The chain employs TRBV2 and TRBJ1-5, with 7 positions matching TRBD1. V lost 5 bases and J lost 2; bases outside the gene matches: 6. Germline V CDR1 and CDR2: SNHLY, FYNNEI. There are 15 residues in the CDR3. The CDR3 DNA follows: TGTGCCAGCAGTAGGGCAGGGGGAGGCAATCAGCCCCAGCATTTT. It codes for CASSRAGGGNQPQHF.

This chain joins TRBV7-9 and TRBJ1-2; no clear D gene. The CDR3 covers 15 residues. The germline gives CDR1 SEHNR, CDR2 FQNEAQ (reference sequence). The ends were cut back, 4 bases at V and 0 bases at J, with 12 bases in the middle. In DNA form, the CDR3 reads TGTGCCAGCAGCTCCCACAGTAATTCTAACTATGGCTACACCTTC. It encodes CASSSHSNSNYGYTF. Together with reference TRBV7-9 and TRBJ1-2, the CDR3 gives the full variable domain: DTGVSQNPRHKITKRGQNVTFRCDPISEHNRLYWYRQTLGQGPEFLTYFQNEAQLEKSRLLSDRFSAERPKGSFSTLEIQRTEQGDSAMYLCASSSHSNSNYGYTFGSGTRLTVV.

The chain has TRBV6-6 and TRBJ1-5; a possible D gene is TRBD1 (5 bases). Deletions cut 0 bases from V and 4 bases from J, with 10 bases between. Germline V gene data show CDR1 as MNHNY and CDR2 as SVGAGI (reference sequence). The CDR3 totals 15 residues. CDR3 in DNA: TGTGCCAGCAGTTACTCGTGGGGGGAAAATCAGCCCCAGCATTTT. Amino acid sequence: CASSYSWGENQPQHF.